This T cell receptor (beta chain) was profiled in a study of T cell repertoires in cytomegalovirus infection. The germline V gene has CDR1 LNHNV and CDR2 YYDKDF (reference sequence). V lost 0 bases to trimming and J lost 0 bases, with 6 bases between them. This CDR3 spans 15 amino acids. A single record per CDR3 protein comes from TCRdb applying MiXCR to the reads. The sample shows 90,000 to 120,000 distinct CDR3 sequences, roughly a quarter of them seen only once. Sequenced: CD8+ T cells from PBMCs. This rearrangement joins TRBV15 to TRBJ1-5; no clear D. The clonotype was recovered from a human donor in good health (CMV status not recorded). Some clones in this sample may be carry-over from other donors' samples. This CDR3 reads CATSRDRSSNQPQHF. As DNA, the CDR3 is TGTGCCACCAGCAGAGATCGGTCTAGCAATCAGCCCCAGCATTTT. The full variable domain, completed using reference TRBV15 and TRBJ1-5, is DAMVIQNPRYQVTQFGKPVTLSCSQTLNHNVMYWYQQKSSQAPKLLFHYYDKDFNNEADTPDNFQSRRPNTSFCFLDIRSPGLGDTAMYLCATSRDRSSNQPQHFGDGTRLSIL.